This T cell receptor (beta chain) was found in a study of preoperative IRX-2 immunotherapy in early breast cancer. Using immunoSEQ multiplex PCR, the repertoire was profiled, and TCRdb retains in-frame clones only, with some absent. Here the sample spans 55,000 to 70,000 clones, roughly 95% being singletons. Treatment: preoperative locoregional IRX-2 cytokine immunotherapy. Samples came from a phase Ib trial of preoperative locoregional IRX-2 cytokine immunotherapy. This clonotype was obtained from a human donor with breast cancer. This sample was gathered from a patient treated with IRX-2 immunotherapy.

CDR3 region: CASSLAMKGRGNTIYF. The CDR3 nucleotides are TGTGCCAGCAGCTTAGCGATGAAGGGGAGAGGAAACACCATATATTTT. The chain uses TRBV7-8 and TRBJ1-3, with a tentative D call TRBD1 (5 bases). In germline, CDR1 is SGHVS, CDR2 FQNEAQ. Trimming cost V 0 bases and J 4 bases, with 13 bases left between them. The CDR3 extends over 16 amino acids.